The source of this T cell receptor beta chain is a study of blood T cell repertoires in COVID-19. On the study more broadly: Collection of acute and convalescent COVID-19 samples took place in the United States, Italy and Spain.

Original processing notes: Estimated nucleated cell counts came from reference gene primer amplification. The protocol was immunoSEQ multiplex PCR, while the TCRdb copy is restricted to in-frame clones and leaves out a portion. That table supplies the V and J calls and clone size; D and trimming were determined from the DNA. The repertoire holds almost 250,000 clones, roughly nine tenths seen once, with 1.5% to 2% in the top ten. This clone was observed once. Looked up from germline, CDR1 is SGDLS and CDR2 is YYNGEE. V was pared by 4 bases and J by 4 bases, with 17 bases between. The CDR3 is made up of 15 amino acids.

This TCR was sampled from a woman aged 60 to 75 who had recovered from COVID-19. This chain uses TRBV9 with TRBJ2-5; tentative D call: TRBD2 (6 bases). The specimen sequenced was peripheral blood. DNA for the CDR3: TGTGCCAGCAGCTCCAGGGCGTCGGGAGCAGAGACCCAGTACTTC. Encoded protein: CASSSRASGAETQYF.